Listed here are 25 T cell receptor beta chains from one sample, sequenced in a study of human T cells and chemical hapten exposure. Unfractionated whole blood was the source of the extracted total RNA. Separate cDNA molecules received unique molecular identifiers, which the library attached to them. TCRdb re-derived calls from the reads in MiXCR, one entry per CDR3 protein. The table has about 120,000 distinct CDR3 sequences, approximately 9% seen once. The source material was whole blood. Receptor source: a human donor in good health. Some clones in this sample may be carry-over from other donors' samples.

This clonotype was detected a few times. The chain uses TRBV9 and TRBJ2-7; D ambiguous. In germline, CDR1 is SGDLS, CDR2 YYNGEE. This CDR3 has 12 residues. Trimming took off 4 bases at V and 7 bases at J, with 12 bases between the two ends. As DNA, the CDR3 is TGTGCCAGCAGCCCCTCCCTGAGAGAGCAGTACTTC. This gives the protein CASSPSLREQYF.

This clonotype has ten or more counts. The V call is TRBV5-6, the J call TRBJ1-4, with D perhaps matching TRBD1 (5 bases). CDR1 SGHDT and CDR2 YYEEEE come from the germline V gene. The CDR3 loop spans 14 amino acids. The V and J ends lost 0 bases and 8 bases respectively, with 11 bases between them. The CDR3 region is CASSLVGVDEKLFF. The CDR3, as DNA: TGTGCCAGCAGCTTGGTAGGGGTCGACGAAAAACTGTTTTTT.

In its sample, this clonotype was seen many times. This chain uses TRBV4-3 with TRBJ2-7; tentatively, D is TRBD1 or TRBD2 (6 bases each). V shed 4 bases and J shed 2 bases, with 18 bases lying between them. CDR1 LGHNA and CDR2 YSLEER come from the germline V gene. The CDR3 loop spans 16 amino acids. The DNA of the CDR3 is TGCGCCAGCAGCCCGAATATGAGGGGGGCCCCCTACGAGCAGTACTTC. Translation: CASSPNMRGAPYEQYF.

This clonotype was detected many times. In DNA form, the CDR3 reads TGTGCCAGCAGCGCGTCGGCAGGGGTGGCCGGGGAGCTGTTTTTT. Protein product: CASSASAGVAGELFF. The chain recombines TRBV7-8 with TRBJ2-2, with a weak D call TRBD1 (6 bases). The germline CDR1 and CDR2 sequences are SGHVS and FQNEAQ. The CDR3 sequence is 15 residues long. The V end was cut by 5 bases, the J end by 6 bases, with 16 bases between.

The J gene is TRBJ2-3, the V gene TRBV7-2; D perhaps matches TRBD1 (5 bases). Germline assignment: CDR1 SGHTA and CDR2 FQGNSA. There are 11 residues in the CDR3. Trimming stripped 8 bases from V and 6 bases from J, with 9 bases between. CDR3: CASGAEDTQYF. CDR3 in DNA: TGTGCCAGCGGGGCGGAGGATACGCAGTATTTT.

Only a few counts were recorded for this clonotype. The gene calls are TRBV10-3 and TRBJ2-3; 12 bases align to TRBD1. The CDR3 has 16 residues. Per germline, CDR1 ENHRY and CDR2 SYGVKD. Trimming at V came to 0 bases and at J to 4 bases, leaving 2 bases not matched to a gene. CDR3 region: CAISESGTGGADTQYF. CDR3 bases: TGTGCCATCAGTGAGTCGGGGACAGGGGGCGCAGATACGCAGTATTTT.

The sample holds many counts of this clonotype. The V call is TRBV20-1, the J call TRBJ1-1, with 7 positions matching TRBD1. Germline loops: CDR1 DFQATT, CDR2 SNEGSKA (reference sequence). Trimming at V came to 7 bases and at J to 11 bases, leaving 10 bases not matched to a gene. The CDR3 is 11 amino acids. CDR3 in amino acids: CSVPGTVVAFF. CDR3 in DNA: TGCAGTGTACCCGGGACAGTCGTGGCTTTCTTT.

This clonotype has ten or more counts. The gene calls are TRBV30 and TRBJ1-2, with TRBD1 as a possible D gene (5 bases). There are 13 residues in the CDR3. CDR1 is GTSNPN and CDR2 is SVGIG in the germline V gene (reference sequence). V lost 5 bases, J lost 4 bases, and 14 bases lay in between. As DNA, the CDR3 is TGTGCCTGGCAGACAGCCGTCGCCTATGGCTACACCTTC. Translating it yields CAWQTAVAYGYTF.

This clonotype has just a few counts. The rearrangement uses TRBV5-5 and TRBJ2-1; D is perhaps TRBD1 (6 bases). Trimming removed 7 bases at V and 3 bases at J, with 8 bases between. The CDR3 has 12 amino acids. CDR1 is SGHKS and CDR2 is YYEKEE in the germline V gene (reference sequence). CDR3 DNA sequence: TGTGCCAGCCACAGGGACTACAATGAGCAGTTCTTC. It specifies CASHRDYNEQFF. Drawing the rest from reference TRBV5-5 and TRBJ2-1, the complete variable domain is DAGVTQSPTHLIKTRGQQVTLRCSPISGHKSVSWYQQVLGQGPQFIFQYYEKEERGRGNFPDRFSARQFPNYSSELNVNALLLGDSALYLCASHRDYNEQFFGPGTRLTVL.

The sample holds many counts of this clonotype. CDR3 amino acids: CASSLPPAIGMNTEAFF. CDR3 sequence (DNA): TGTGCCAGCAGCCTCCCCCCGGCTATAGGAATGAACACTGAAGCTTTCTTT. The rearrangement uses TRBV5-4 and TRBJ1-1; no firm D call. Germline lookup yields CDR1 SGHNT and CDR2 YYREEE (reference sequence). V was pared by 4 bases and J by 0 bases, with 19 bases between. This CDR3 is 17 amino acids long.

This clonotype was seen at least ten times. The genes are TRBV4-1 and TRBJ2-2; D is perhaps TRBD1 (5 bases). This CDR3 spans 15 amino acids. Germline V gene data show CDR1 as MGHRA and CDR2 as YSYEKL. V lost 2 bases and J lost 4, with 11 bases in between. This CDR3 reads CASSQIGAGTGELFF. For the CDR3, the DNA is TGCGCCAGCAGCCAAATTGGGGCTGGCACCGGGGAGCTGTTTTTT.

The J gene is TRBJ1-1, the V gene TRBV11-2; tentatively, D is TRBD1 (5 bases). Germline assignment: CDR1 SGHAT and CDR2 FQNNGV. Trimming left V 4 bases short and J 7 bases short, with 13 bases between. This CDR3 has 13 amino acids. CDR3 DNA: TGTGCCAGCAGCTCCCTCCGGGACGATGAAGCTTTCTTT. This encodes CASSSLRDDEAFF.

This clonotype was counted many times. The rearrangement uses TRBV6-2 or TRBV6-3 and TRBJ1-5, with TRBD1 matching 7 bases. There are 15 residues in the CDR3. V dropped 5 bases and J dropped 1; count of bases not matched to a gene: 5. CDR1 and CDR2 (germline): MNHEY, SVGEGT. The CDR3 DNA is TGTGCCAGCAGTCCCGGGACAGTAAGCAATCAGCCCCAGCATTTT. This gives the protein CASSPGTVSNQPQHF.

This clonotype was observed a handful of times. The chain is built from TRBV14 and TRBJ1-1; D unclear. CDR1 and CDR2 from the germline V gene are SGHDN and FVKESK. This CDR3 spans 17 amino acids. V was cut by 1 base and J by 1 base, with 16 bases left in between. The CDR3 bases are TGTGCCAGCAGCCAAGCGCGCGGGATAGTCAGGAACACTGAAGCTTTCTTT. Protein product: CASSQARGIVRNTEAFF.

The gene calls are TRBV7-2 and TRBJ2-5, with D unclear. The CDR3 totals 14 residues. Trimming pared 5 bases from V and 2 bases from J, leaving 12 bases between. The germline V gene encodes CDR1 SGHTA and CDR2 FQGNSA. CDR3 region: CASSTRRIQETQYF. The CDR3 nucleotides read TGTGCCAGCAGCACTCGACGGATTCAAGAGACCCAGTACTTC.

V gene TRBV5-1 combines with J gene TRBJ2-3, with TRBD1 matching over 7 bases. The V gene end was trimmed by 5 bases and the J gene end by 0 bases; junction bases not matched to a gene: 18. The CDR3 contains 19 residues. Germline values: CDR1 SGHRS, CDR2 YFSETQ. CDR3 region: CASSESRRTGYTSTDTQYF. As DNA, the CDR3 is TGCGCCAGCAGTGAATCACGCCGGACAGGATATACTAGCACAGATACGCAGTATTTT.

This chain links TRBV6-2 or TRBV6-3 with TRBJ2-1; possibly TRBD1 or TRBD2 for D (5 bases each). The V gene lost 7 bases and the J gene lost 7 bases, with 14 bases spanning the gap. The germline V gene has CDR1 MNHEY and CDR2 SVGEGT. The CDR3 is made up of 13 amino acids. The CDR3 here is CASTPIGANEQFF. CDR3 coding DNA: TGTGCCAGCACCCCTATCGGGGCTAATGAGCAGTTCTTC.

This clonotype occurred a few times. The chain is built from TRBV5-4 and TRBJ2-7, with 8 bases aligning to TRBD2. Germline lookup yields CDR1 SGHNT and CDR2 YYREEE (reference sequence). CDR3 length: 15 amino acids. Trimming at V came to 4 bases and at J to 3 bases, leaving 9 bases not matched to a gene. CDR3 in amino acids: CASSKLGLAGYEQYF. CDR3 in DNA: TGTGCCAGCAGCAAACTCGGGCTAGCGGGCTACGAGCAGTACTTC. The variable domain in full, with the rest retrieved from reference TRBV5-4 and TRBJ2-7, is ETGVTQSPTHLIKTRGQQVTLRCSSQSGHNTVSWYQQALGQGPQFIFQYYREEENGRGNFPPRFSGLQFPNYSSELNVNALELDDSALYLCASSKLGLAGYEQYFGPGTRLTVT.

This chain connects TRBV12-3 or TRBV12-4 to TRBJ2-4, with 8 bases lining up with TRBD2. This CDR3 comprises 15 residues. Unmatched junction bases numbered 6, after V lost 3 bases and J lost 5 bases. The CDR3 DNA reads as TGTGCCAGCAGTTTGTCGAGCGGGAGTCAAAACATTCAGTACTTC. As protein: CASSLSSGSQNIQYF.

This clonotype was seen at least ten times. CDR3 bases: TGTGCCAGCAGCCAAGGAGGCGTCACAGATACGCAGTATTTT. This translates into CASSQGGVTDTQYF. The chain joins TRBV11-2 to TRBJ2-3, with D possibly being TRBD2 (5 bases). The germline gives CDR1 SGHAT, CDR2 FQNNGV. Trimming stripped 5 bases from V and 2 bases from J, with 11 bases between. The CDR3 extends over 14 amino acids.

This clonotype was recorded many times. The gene calls are TRBV7-8 and TRBJ2-3; a possible D gene is TRBD2 (5 bases). Trimming stripped 1 base from V and 3 bases from J, with 11 bases between. Germline-derived CDR1 and CDR2 are SGHVS and FQNEAQ. The CDR3 is made up of 15 amino acids. CDR3 amino acids: CASSLGSAETDTQYF. The CDR3 nucleotides read TGTGCCAGCAGCTTAGGATCAGCGGAAACAGATACGCAGTATTTT.

This clonotype was seen a single time. Since a much larger clone is just one base distant, this may be a read error. The rearrangement uses TRBV29-1 and TRBJ2-7; 8 bases match TRBD2. There are 14 residues in the CDR3. Looked up from germline, CDR1 is SQVTM and CDR2 is ANQGSEA. Written as DNA, the CDR3 is TGCAGCGCGGTTAGCGGGGTAAGCTCCCACGAGCAGTACTTC. Amino acid sequence: CSAVSGVSSHEQYF.

The rearrangement links TRBV11-2 to TRBJ2-4; 10 bases are a match to TRBD2. Germline CDR1 is SGHAT and CDR2 is FQNNGV. The CDR3 covers 17 residues. V lost 4 bases and J lost 2; bases outside the gene matches: 8. CDR3 DNA: TGTGCCAGCAGCTACTTAGCGGGAGGTCTTTCCAAAAACATTCAGTACTTC. Amino acids: CASSYLAGGLSKNIQYF. Complete variable domain (other parts from reference TRBV11-2 and TRBJ2-4): EAGVAQSPRYKIIEKRQSVAFWCNPISGHATLYWYQQILGQGPKLLIQFQNNGVVDDSQLPKDRFSAERLKGVDSTLKIQPAKLEDSAVYLCASSYLAGGLSKNIQYFGAGTRLSVL.

This chain joins TRBV20-1 and TRBJ2-1, with 7 bases matching TRBD2. The V gene's germline CDR1 is DFQATT and CDR2 SNEGSKA (reference sequence). The CDR3 is made up of 13 amino acids. The CDR3 sequence is CSYRGVSYNEQFF. The CDR3 DNA reads TGCTCCTACCGGGGGGTCTCCTACAATGAGCAGTTCTTC.

In its sample, this clonotype was seen many times. The chain is built from TRBV7-2 and TRBJ2-7; D is ambiguous. This CDR3 has 13 amino acids. Trimming removed 4 bases at V and 3 bases at J, with 10 bases between. The germline V gene encodes CDR1 SGHTA and CDR2 FQGNSA. Written as DNA, the CDR3 is TGTGCCAGCAGCTCGGGTTTTAACTACGAGCAGTACTTC. This encodes CASSSGFNYEQYF. Full variable domain (outside the CDR3, taken from reference TRBV7-2 and TRBJ2-7): GAGVSQSPSNKVTEKGKDVELRCDPISGHTALYWYRQSLGQGLEFLIYFQGNSAPDKSGLPSDRFSAERTGGSVSTLTIQRTQQEDSAVYLCASSSGFNYEQYFGPGTRLTVT.